This T cell receptor beta chain was identified during a study of blood T cell repertoires in COVID-19. Turning to the study itself: Whether acute or convalescent, the COVID-19 samples came from the United States, Italy and Spain. T cells, B-cell-depleted T cells, or PBMCs provided the cDNA or gDNA that served as material.

Original analysis: Amplification with reference gene primers provided the estimates of nucleated cell counts. The table came from immunoSEQ multiplex PCR; TCRdb's copy has only in-frame clones and leaves some out. Clone size and V and J calls were adopted from that table, with D and trimming inferred from the DNA. This sample carries about 60,000 clones, 76% of them seen once, and the ten largest clones take about 47%. This CDR3 has 14 amino acids. J was trimmed by 3 bases and V by 7 bases; bases with no gene match: 8. The V gene's germline CDR1 is LNHDA and CDR2 SQIVND (reference sequence). The rearrangement links TRBV19 to TRBJ2-7; TRBD2 matches at 8 bases. The sequence was collected from a woman of 80 years or more with acute or convalescent COVID-19. Material: peripheral blood. The CDR3 protein is CASKQIAGSYEQYF. In DNA, the CDR3 is TGTGCCAGTAAACAGATAGCGGGAAGCTACGAGCAGTACTTC.